Below are 29 T cell receptor beta chains sequenced from a single sample in a study of shared clonotypes between healthy human individuals. Sequencing used immunoSEQ multiplex PCR; TCRdb keeps in-frame clones, though not all of them. There are roughly 2 million clones in the sample; approximately 95% occur only once, and approximately 0.13% lies in the top ten. Sequencing input: naive CD4+ T cells sorted from blood. Subset reported: CD45RA+ positively selected. The receptors shown here come from a young man in good health.

V gene TRBV7-9 combines with J gene TRBJ1-4; 8 nucleotides agree with TRBD1. The CDR3 consists of 15 residues. After removal of 2 bases from V and 7 bases from J, the junction contained 6 bases not matched to a gene. The germline V gene encodes CDR1 SEHNR and CDR2 FQNEAQ (reference sequence). The CDR3 loop is CASSLPTGATEKLFF. DNA for the CDR3: TGTGCCAGCAGCTTACCGACAGGGGCGACTGAAAAACTGTTTTTT.

The J gene is TRBJ2-1, the V gene TRBV10-3, with unresolved D. Deletions cut 2 bases from V and 16 bases from J, with 21 bases between. The CDR3 runs to 14 residues. Germline assignment: CDR1 ENHRY and CDR2 SYGVKD. The CDR3 DNA follows: TGTGCCATCAGTGAGCCCGACGTTGCGCCGCGGCCCTTCTTC. As protein: CAISEPDVAPRPFF.

The chain links TRBV6-5 to TRBJ1-2, with 9 nucleotides matching TRBD1. Unmatched junction bases numbered 3, after V lost 6 bases and J lost 7 bases. The CDR3 is made up of 12 amino acids. Germline V lookup: CDR1 MNHEY, CDR2 SVGAGI. CDR3 nucleotide sequence: TGTGCCAGCAGATCGACAGGGGGTGGCTACACCTTC. As protein: CASRSTGGGYTF.

CDR3 coding DNA: TGTGCCAGCAGTCCCCGCGTGTACGGAGATAGAGGCAATCAGCCCCAGCATTTT. It codes for CASSPRVYGDRGNQPQHF. V gene TRBV4-2 combines with J gene TRBJ1-5; D uncertain. V dropped 6 bases and J dropped 2 bases, with 23 bases sitting between them. The CDR3 runs 18 residues. The germline CDR1 and CDR2 sequences are LGHNA and YNFKEQ.

This chain connects TRBV2 to TRBJ2-7; D could derive from TRBD1 or TRBD2 (6 bases each). Germline loops: CDR1 SNHLY, CDR2 FYNNEI. The CDR3 has 16 amino acids. The germline V and J ends were trimmed by 6 bases and 6 bases, with 24 bases remaining between them. The CDR3 bases are TGTGCCAGCAGGGCGGCAACAGGGTCCGCCGGGGGCGAGCAGTACTTC. This gives the protein CASRAATGSAGGEQYF.

Details on this clone: The sample contains more than one DNA sequence encoding this CDR3. V gene TRBV11-2 combines with J gene TRBJ2-5; D ambiguous. The CDR3 length is 11 residues. V was trimmed by 5 bases and J by 5 bases, leaving 6 bases between them. Per the germline V gene, CDR1 is SGHAT and CDR2 is FQNNGV. The CDR3 spells CASSPSETQYF. The CDR3 DNA reads as TGTGCCAGCAGCCCCTCGGAGACCCAGTACTTC.

CDR3 sequence reads: CASSLEAGARGYTF. The CDR3 bases are TGCGCCAGCAGCTTGGAAGCAGGGGCGCGAGGCTACACCTTC. This chain connects TRBV5-1 to TRBJ1-2; tentative D call: TRBD1 (6 bases). This CDR3 contains 14 residues. In germline, CDR1 is SGHRS, CDR2 YFSETQ. Trimming shortened V by 0 bases and J by 8 bases, and 14 bases separated the two germline ends.

This chain connects TRBV28 to TRBJ1-3; TRBD1 aligns across 7 bases. The CDR3 is 18 residues long. V was pared by 8 bases and J by 1 base, with 17 bases of the junction left unmatched. CDR1 and CDR2 (germline): MDHEN, SYDVKM. The CDR3 bases are TGTGCCAGCCGACCTTCGGCAGGGGGATTTAGATCTGGAAACACCATATATTTT. It codes for CASRPSAGGFRSGNTIYF.

On this clone: Different DNA sequences within this sample yield the same CDR3. The chain has TRBV5-4 and TRBJ2-7; 10 bases fit TRBD2. Germline V gene sequence: CDR1 SGHNT, CDR2 YYREEE (reference sequence). The CDR3 contains 14 residues. J gave up 2 bases and V 2 bases, and 1 base lay outside the gene matches. The CDR3: CASSLAGGPYEQYF. The CDR3 DNA follows: TGTGCCAGCAGCTTAGCGGGAGGGCCCTACGAGCAGTACTTC. The variable domain in full, with the rest retrieved from reference TRBV5-4 and TRBJ2-7, is ETGVTQSPTHLIKTRGQQVTLRCSSQSGHNTVSWYQQALGQGPQFIFQYYREEENGRGNFPPRFSGLQFPNYSSELNVNALELDDSALYLCASSLAGGPYEQYFGPGTRLTVT.

As regards this clone: Other DNA sequences in the same sample also yield this CDR3. The J gene is TRBJ1-1, the V gene TRBV7-2; D might be TRBD1 (5 bases). The V gene lost 1 base and the J gene lost 4 bases, with 10 bases spanning the gap. The CDR3 is made up of 14 amino acids. CDR1 and CDR2 (germline): SGHTA, FQGNSA. The CDR3: CASSLEGTATEAFF. For the CDR3, the DNA is TGTGCCAGCAGCTTAGAAGGGACCGCCACTGAAGCTTTCTTT.

The CDR3 loop is CARSFARTPVSSYEQYF. The CDR3 bases are TGTGCCAGAAGCTTCGCCCGAACACCGGTGAGCTCCTACGAGCAGTACTTC. The rearrangement joins TRBV7-5 to TRBJ2-7. TRBV7-5 is marked as a pseudogene. The CDR3 has 17 amino acids.

A remark on this clone: The sample holds other DNA sequences that translate to the same CDR3. The chain employs TRBV5-1 and TRBJ2-2; no firm D call. V dropped 0 bases and J dropped 3 bases, with 6 bases sitting between them. The length of the CDR3 is 14 residues. Germline V gene data show CDR1 as SGHRS and CDR2 as YFSETQ. CDR3 protein: CASSLGQYTGELFF. CDR3 nucleotides: TGCGCCAGCAGCTTGGGTCAGTACACCGGGGAGCTGTTTTTT.

V and J are TRBV7-8 and TRBJ2-5; 7 bases match TRBD1. Germline V gene data show CDR1 as SGHVS and CDR2 as FQNEAQ. J gave up 5 bases and V 5 bases, and 5 bases lay outside the gene matches. This CDR3 comprises 13 residues. CDR3 protein: CASSQTGLETQYF. The DNA for the CDR3 is TGTGCCAGCAGCCAGACAGGGTTGGAGACCCAGTACTTC.

The gene calls are TRBV6-5 and TRBJ2-4; tentatively, D is TRBD1 (5 bases). The CDR3 spans 11 residues. Trimming stripped 5 bases from V and 7 bases from J, with 6 bases between. CDR1 and CDR2 (germline): MNHEY, SVGAGI. The CDR3: CASSKGNIQYF. The DNA for the CDR3 is TGTGCCAGCAGTAAGGGGAACATTCAGTACTTC.

The chain recombines TRBV4-1 with TRBJ2-5, with D unresolved. V was clipped by 1 base and J by 5 bases, with 14 bases between them. There are 15 residues in the CDR3. CDR1 and CDR2 (germline): MGHRA, YSYEKL. CDR3 amino acids: CASSQGVWGRETQYF. In DNA, the CDR3 is TGCGCCAGCAGCCAAGGTGTCTGGGGTCGGGAGACCCAGTACTTC.

The genes are TRBV7-9 and TRBJ2-2; 9 positions agree with TRBD1. Germline V gene data show CDR1 as SEHNR and CDR2 as FQNEAQ (reference sequence). CDR3 size: 15 residues. Unmatched junction bases numbered 3, after V lost 1 base and J lost 6 bases. The CDR3 coding sequence is TGTGCCAGCAGCTTAGGGGACAGGGTCCCCGGGGAGCTGTTTTTT. Amino acid sequence: CASSLGDRVPGELFF.

The chain is built from TRBV7-9 and TRBJ2-1; D is possibly TRBD2 (6 bases). The V and J ends lost 5 bases and 0 bases respectively, with 14 bases between them. The CDR3 is 16 amino acids. The germline gives CDR1 SEHNR, CDR2 FQNEAQ (reference sequence). DNA of the CDR3: TGTGCCAGCAGCCTATTTAGCGGCCTCTCCTACAATGAGCAGTTCTTC. It encodes CASSLFSGLSYNEQFF.

The V gene is TRBV18, the J gene TRBJ2-1; D is uncertain. Germline CDR1 reads KGHSH; CDR2 reads LQKENI. Deletions cut 6 bases from V and 5 bases from J, with 17 bases between. The CDR3 sequence is 15 residues long. The CDR3 protein is CASSTTLTPNNEQFF. As DNA, the CDR3 is TGTGCCAGCTCTACCACCCTCACCCCTAACAATGAGCAGTTCTTC.

The J gene is TRBJ2-7, the V gene TRBV25-1, with 7 bases aligning to TRBD1. The CDR3 has 15 residues. J gave up 4 bases and V 8 bases, and 14 bases lay outside the gene matches. The germline V gene has CDR1 MGHDK and CDR2 SYGVNS. The CDR3 loop reads CASGTYRDSLYEQYF. The CDR3 DNA reads TGTGCCAGCGGCACATACCGGGACAGCCTATACGAGCAGTACTTC.

V is TRBV11-2 and J is TRBJ2-5, with D unclear. V was pared by 5 bases and J by 1 base, with 8 bases between. This CDR3 spans 13 amino acids. Germline CDR1 and CDR2: SGHAT and FQNNGV. The chain's CDR3 is CASSRAIQETQYF. CDR3 coding DNA: TGTGCCAGCAGCCGAGCGATCCAAGAGACCCAGTACTTC. The variable domain in full, completed from reference TRBV11-2 and TRBJ2-5, reads EAGVAQSPRYKIIEKRQSVAFWCNPISGHATLYWYQQILGQGPKLLIQFQNNGVVDDSQLPKDRFSAERLKGVDSTLKIQPAKLEDSAVYLCASSRAIQETQYFGPGTRLLVL.

This CDR3 is CASSFKAGGLGGYTF. DNA of the CDR3: TGCGCCAGCAGCTTCAAGGCAGGCGGGTTGGGTGGCTACACCTTC. The J gene is TRBJ1-2, the V gene TRBV5-1; the D is unclear. Trimming left V 2 bases short and J 7 bases short, with 18 bases between. Germline V gene data show CDR1 as SGHRS and CDR2 as YFSETQ. The CDR3 is made up of 15 amino acids.

This chain connects TRBV13 to TRBJ2-3; D assignment may be TRBD1 or TRBD2 (6 bases each). The CDR3 spans 15 residues. Looked up from germline, CDR1 is PRHDT and CDR2 is FYEKMQ (reference sequence). Trimming cost V 5 bases and J 2 bases, with 14 bases left between them. The CDR3 loop is CASSKKGGSTDTQYF. The CDR3 coding sequence is TGTGCCAGCAGCAAAAAGGGGGGTTCCACAGATACGCAGTATTTT.

As for this clone: The identical CDR3 is also encoded by other nucleotide sequences in the sample. The chain links TRBV9 to TRBJ1-3; D is uncertain. The germline V and J ends were trimmed by 3 bases and 2 bases, with 9 bases remaining between them. The CDR3 covers 14 residues. The germline CDR1 and CDR2 sequences are SGDLS and YYNGEE. The chain's CDR3 is CASSAGTPGNTIYF. CDR3 bases: TGTGCCAGCAGCGCGGGAACTCCTGGAAACACCATATATTTT.

V usage is TRBV30 and J usage is TRBJ1-1; D perhaps matches TRBD1 (6 bases). V gave up 5 bases and J gave up 3 bases, with 13 bases separating them. Germline CDR1 is GTSNPN and CDR2 is SVGIG (reference sequence). The CDR3 runs to 13 residues. CDR3 amino acids: CAWSPQGHTEAFF. The CDR3 nucleotides read TGTGCCTGGTCACCACAGGGCCACACTGAAGCTTTCTTT.

As concerns this clone: The sample holds other DNA sequences that translate to the same CDR3. This chain links TRBV14 with TRBJ1-4; D gene uncertain. V was clipped by 1 base and J by 2 bases, with 8 bases between them. Germline-derived CDR1 and CDR2 are SGHDN and FVKESK. This CDR3 is 15 amino acids long. The CDR3 DNA is TGTGCCAGCAGCCAAGTAGGAGCGACTAATGAAAAACTGTTTTTT. As protein: CASSQVGATNEKLFF. The full variable domain, rest sourced from reference TRBV14 and TRBJ1-4, is EAGVTQFPSHSVIEKGQTVTLRCDPISGHDNLYWYRRVMGKEIKFLLHFVKESKQDESGMPNNRFLAERTGGTYSTLKVQPAELEDSGVYFCASSQVGATNEKLFFGSGTQLSVL.

This clone was observed a single time. The chain uses TRBV6-4 and TRBJ1-4; D not certain. Germline values: CDR1 MRHNA, CDR2 SNTAGT. V was cut by 5 bases and J by 8 bases, with 12 bases left in between. This CDR3 has 13 residues. The CDR3 region has the DNA TGTGCCAGCAGTCGGGAGGTTGGGGAAAAACTGTTTTTT. Translated, it gives CASSREVGEKLFF.

A note on this clone: This CDR3 is also generated by other DNA sequences in the sample. V gene TRBV30 combines with J gene TRBJ2-5; D may match TRBD1 or TRBD2 (6 bases each). The CDR3 contains 13 residues. CDR1 is GTSNPN and CDR2 is SVGIG in the germline V gene (reference sequence). Deletions cut 0 bases from V and 4 bases from J, with 9 bases between. The CDR3 protein is CAWSVGGSETQYF. CDR3 nucleotide sequence: TGTGCCTGGAGTGTAGGGGGGTCAGAGACCCAGTACTTC.

For the CDR3, the DNA is TGCAGCGTTGAACCTGGGTCTAACTATGGCTACACCTTC. It yields the protein CSVEPGSNYGYTF. This chain joins TRBV29-1 and TRBJ1-2; D is unclear. The germline V and J ends were trimmed by 2 bases and 0 bases, with 7 bases remaining between them. The CDR3 covers 13 residues. Germline CDR1 reads SQVTM; CDR2 reads ANQGSEA.

The chain couples TRBV19 to TRBJ1-2, with D possibly TRBD1 on 5 matching bases. This CDR3 region has 13 residues. The germline V and J ends were trimmed by 5 bases and 7 bases, with 14 bases remaining between them. Germline CDR1 is LNHDA and CDR2 is SQIVND (reference sequence). The CDR3 bases are TGTGCCAGTAGTCCGACGAGGGGCCGTGGCTACACCTTC. This sequence encodes CASSPTRGRGYTF.